One sample yielded the 25 T cell receptor beta chains listed below, sequenced in a study of T-cell reconstitution after alpha-beta-depleted transplantation in children. Construction of the TCRbeta library involved unique molecular identifiers. Each CDR3 protein gets one entry after TCRdb re-called the PCR reads with MiXCR. Found here are about 350,000 distinct CDR3 sequences, 13% of them singletons; the top ten hold around 4.5%. The sequencing used PBMCs, collected from the stem cell graft. These receptors were taken from a human donor who donated a stem cell graft to a child with Fanconi anemia.

This clonotype has a count of ten or more. The chain couples TRBV28 to TRBJ2-1; TRBD2 aligns across 8 bases. Unmatched junction bases numbered 12, after V lost 7 bases and J lost 7 bases. The germline gives CDR1 MDHEN, CDR2 SYDVKM. The CDR3 runs 15 residues. CDR3 protein: CASISGGGTINEQFF. The CDR3 DNA is TGTGCCAGCATCTCGGGGGGGGGGACAATTAATGAGCAGTTCTTC.

The chain recombines TRBV5-1 with TRBJ2-3; no clear D. V lost 4 bases to trimming and J lost 6 bases, with 15 bases between them. Germline V CDR1 and CDR2: SGHRS, YFSETQ. The CDR3 spans 14 residues. In nucleotides, the CDR3 is TGCGCCAGCAGCAGAGACCAAGGGTTTGATACGCAGTATTTT. Translated, it gives CASSRDQGFDTQYF.

The chain couples TRBV25-1 to TRBJ1-1, with 9 nucleotides matching TRBD1. The V segment lost 3 bases and the J segment 3 bases; nucleotides outside the gene matches: 5. The CDR3 runs to 15 residues. Germline CDR1 and CDR2: MGHDK and SYGVNS. This CDR3 is CASSDPRQGDTEAFF. Here the CDR3 DNA reads TGTGCCAGCAGTGACCCAAGACAGGGGGACACTGAAGCTTTCTTT.

Many counts were recorded for this clonotype. The chain joins TRBV10-1 to TRBJ2-7; TRBD2 agrees at 7 bases. The length of the CDR3 is 15 residues. Trimming took 6 bases from V and 3 from J; bases not matched to a gene: 11. Germline V gene data show CDR1 as WNHNN and CDR2 as SYGVQD (reference sequence). The CDR3 sequence is CASRGGEAGDYEQYF. The CDR3 DNA follows: TGCGCCAGCAGGGGGGGGGAAGCGGGCGACTACGAGCAGTACTTC.

A remark on this clonotype: A single base separates this from a much larger clone, so it may be a read error. The chain joins TRBV7-9 to TRBJ1-3; the D is unclear. Germline V gene lookup returns CDR1 SEHNR and CDR2 FQNEAQ (reference sequence). This CDR3 has 13 amino acids. V was trimmed by 5 bases and J by 0 bases, leaving 5 bases between them. The CDR3 reads CASSVNSGNTIYF. For the CDR3, the DNA is TGTGCCAGCAGCGTAAACTCTGGAAACACCATATATTTT.

The chain combines TRBV9 with TRBJ1-5; D may be TRBD1 (5 bases). In germline, CDR1 is SGDLS, CDR2 YYNGEE. The V and J ends lost 0 bases and 4 bases respectively, with 11 bases between them. The CDR3 is 15 amino acids. The CDR3 region has the DNA TGTGCCAGCAGCGTAGGGTCGGGGGGAAATCAGCCCCAGCATTTT. Translation: CASSVGSGGNQPQHF.

This clonotype has a count of ten or more. The genes are TRBV14 and TRBJ2-1, with 11 bases that match TRBD2. The CDR3 is 16 residues long. Per the germline V gene, CDR1 is SGHDN and CDR2 is FVKESK. V was pared by 1 base and J by 7 bases, with 6 bases of the junction left unmatched. CDR3 coding DNA: TGTGCCAGCAGCCAAGCCGGGACTAGCGGTGTTAATGAGCAGTTCTTC. This codes for CASSQAGTSGVNEQFF.

This clonotype has only one observation. This chain connects TRBV30 to TRBJ2-2; the match to TRBD1 covers 7 bases. Germline assignment: CDR1 GTSNPN and CDR2 SVGIG (reference sequence). J was trimmed by 8 bases and V by 3 bases; bases with no gene match: 15. This CDR3 is built from 16 residues. CDR3: CAWRLLRDSLRGELFF. CDR3 sequence (DNA): TGTGCCTGGAGGTTATTAAGGGACAGCCTCAGGGGGGAGCTGTTTTTT.

This clonotype was found a few times. This sequence joins TRBV11-2 and TRBJ1-3, with D uncertain. Trimming removed 5 bases from V and 0 bases from J, with 11 bases in between. There are 15 residues in the CDR3. Germline CDR1 and CDR2: SGHAT and FQNNGV. The CDR3 protein is CASSAGRSSGNTIYF. The CDR3 nucleotides are TGTGCCAGCAGCGCAGGACGCTCCTCTGGAAACACCATATATTTT.

This clonotype was counted ten times or more. This chain connects TRBV5-6 to TRBJ2-7; the match to TRBD2 covers 7 bases. The germline CDR1 and CDR2 sequences are SGHDT and YYEEEE. The trim removed 4 bases at V and 3 bases at J, leaving 10 bases unmatched. CDR3 length equals 15 residues. For the CDR3, the DNA is TGTGCCAGCAGCCCGGGGGGAACGGTGATCTACGAGCAGTACGTC. This encodes CASSPGGTVIYEQYV.

The chain has TRBV5-1 and TRBJ2-5; 7 bases map to TRBD2. This CDR3 has 14 residues. CDR1 and CDR2 from the germline V gene are SGHRS and YFSETQ. The junction had 2 bases not matched to a gene; V was cut back by 2 bases and J by 1 base. The CDR3: CASSFPGGQETQYF. For the CDR3, the DNA is TGCGCCAGCAGCTTCCCGGGGGGCCAAGAGACCCAGTACTTC.

This clonotype was counted many times. This chain links TRBV6-2 or TRBV6-3 with TRBJ1-2; the match to TRBD1 covers 9 bases. CDR1 and CDR2 (germline): MNHEY, SVGEGT. V shed 3 bases, J shed 6 bases, and the junction held 11 bases outside the gene matches. The CDR3 is 16 residues long. The CDR3 bases are TGTGCCAGCAGTTATTCCTTGGACAGGGGAGCTGATGGCTACACCTTC. Its translation: CASSYSLDRGADGYTF.

The J gene is TRBJ2-7, the V gene TRBV5-1; TRBD1 matches 9 bases. V shed 4 bases and J 2 bases; nucleotides not matched to a gene: 4. Germline V lookup: CDR1 SGHRS, CDR2 YFSETQ. This CDR3 comprises 14 residues. DNA for the CDR3: TGCGCCAGCAGCCCGGGACAGGGTGCCTACGAGCAGTACGTC. Its translation: CASSPGQGAYEQYV.

This clonotype was detected once. The rearrangement links TRBV6-5 to TRBJ2-5, with a weak D call TRBD2 (5 bases). V lost 2 bases to trimming and J lost 9 bases, with 13 bases between them. The CDR3 totals 13 residues. Germline V gives CDR1 MNHEY, CDR2 SVGAGI. DNA for the CDR3: TGTGCCAGCAGTTACCTCGGGGAAGGGTCCCAGTACTTC. Translated, it gives CASSYLGEGSQYF.

This clonotype was observed at least ten times. The V gene is TRBV29-1, the J gene TRBJ2-3; D is unclear. The CDR3 runs 11 residues. Germline lookup yields CDR1 SQVTM and CDR2 ANQGSEA. V was shortened by 7 bases and J by 6 bases, with 11 bases between the two germline ends. The CDR3 is CSGGLGDTQYF. CDR3 DNA sequence: TGCAGCGGCGGCCTGGGGGATACGCAGTATTTT.

The sample holds a few counts of this clonotype. The chain joins TRBV29-1 to TRBJ1-1; D remains unclear. CDR3 size: 11 residues. The ends were cut back, 5 bases at V and 13 bases at J, with 17 bases in the middle. The germline V gene encodes CDR1 SQVTM and CDR2 ANQGSEA. This chain's CDR3 is CSVTSSSTVFF. The CDR3 bases are TGCAGCGTTACATCTAGCTCAACGGTTTTCTTT. Using reference TRBV29-1 and TRBJ1-1 for the parts outside the CDR3, the full variable domain is SAVISQKPSRDICQRGTSLTIQCQVDSQVTMMFWYRQQPGQSLTLIATANQGSEATYESGFVIDKFPISRPNLTFSTLTVSNMSPEDSSIYLCSVTSSSTVFFGQGTRLTVV.

This clonotype was recorded many times. The chain uses TRBV5-1 and TRBJ1-1, with D hard to call. The ends were cut back, 4 bases at V and 1 base at J, with 14 bases in the middle. The germline CDR1 and CDR2 sequences are SGHRS and YFSETQ. The CDR3 is 15 amino acids. This CDR3 is CASSVTNLGNTEAFF. The DNA for the CDR3 is TGCGCCAGCAGCGTAACAAACCTGGGGAACACTGAAGCTTTCTTT. Looking up the rest from reference TRBV5-1 and TRBJ1-1 gives the full variable domain: KAGVTQTPRYLIKTRGQQVTLSCSPISGHRSVSWYQQTPGQGLQFLFEYFSETQRNKGNFPGRFSGRQFSNSRSEMNVSTLELGDSALYLCASSVTNLGNTEAFFGQGTRLTVV.

This clonotype was seen only a few times. The chain combines TRBV7-2 with TRBJ2-3; TRBD1 might be the D (5 bases). Trimming left V 0 bases short and J 2 bases short, with 9 bases between. The CDR3 totals 15 residues. CDR1 SGHTA and CDR2 FQGNSA come from the germline V gene. The CDR3, as DNA: TGTGCCAGCAGCTTAGCAGGGGTTCTCACAGATACGCAGTATTTT. It specifies CASSLAGVLTDTQYF.

This clonotype was found many times. The genes are TRBV28 and TRBJ2-2; 7 bases align to TRBD1. Germline V gene data show CDR1 as MDHEN and CDR2 as SYDVKM. The CDR3 runs to 16 residues. V was pared by 5 bases and J by 7 bases, with 13 bases of the junction left unmatched. CDR3 bases: TGTGCCAGCAGTACGTACGACAGGGCGCATAACGGGGAGCTGTTTTTT. Its protein is CASSTYDRAHNGELFF.

This clonotype has ten or more counts. The rearrangement joins TRBV7-8 to TRBJ1-1; no definite D call. This CDR3 region has 12 residues. Deletions cut 1 base from V and 5 bases from J, with 5 bases between. Per the germline V gene, CDR1 is SGHVS and CDR2 is FQNEAQ. The CDR3 loop reads CASSLGKTEAFF. DNA of the CDR3: TGTGCCAGCAGCTTAGGGAAGACTGAAGCTTTCTTT.

This clonotype was counted many times. This chain connects TRBV5-1 to TRBJ2-1; TRBD1 matches 10 bases. Looked up from germline, CDR1 is SGHRS and CDR2 is YFSETQ. The junction had 1 base not matched to a gene; V was cut back by 0 bases and J by 7 bases. This CDR3 spans 14 amino acids. The CDR3 DNA reads as TGCGCCAGCAGCTTGGGGACAGGGGGGAATGAGCAGTTCTTC. Encoded protein: CASSLGTGGNEQFF.

Many counts were recorded for this clonotype. V and J are TRBV5-5 and TRBJ2-1; D possibly corresponds to TRBD2 (5 bases). Germline CDR1 is SGHKS and CDR2 is YYEKEE (reference sequence). V lost 4 bases and J 4 bases, leaving 15 bases between the germline ends. The CDR3 runs 15 residues. The chain's CDR3 is CASSGRSPGYNEQFF. The CDR3 DNA reads as TGTGCCAGCAGCGGCCGATCCCCGGGGTACAATGAGCAGTTCTTC.

This clonotype was counted between two and nine times. The chain couples TRBV11-2 to TRBJ2-2, with 8 bases identical to TRBD1. The CDR3 runs 18 residues. Germline V lookup: CDR1 SGHAT, CDR2 FQNNGV. J lost 3 bases, V lost 5 bases, and 14 bases had no gene match. The CDR3 region has the DNA TGTGCCAGCAGCCTACTCCAGGGGGCCTTCCGGTACACCGGGGAGCTGTTTTTT. Translation: CASSLLQGAFRYTGELFF. The full variable domain, its missing parts supplied by reference TRBV11-2 and TRBJ2-2, is EAGVAQSPRYKIIEKRQSVAFWCNPISGHATLYWYQQILGQGPKLLIQFQNNGVVDDSQLPKDRFSAERLKGVDSTLKIQPAKLEDSAVYLCASSLLQGAFRYTGELFFGEGSRLTVL.

The genes are TRBV18 and TRBJ1-1, with D maybe TRBD1 (6 bases). Per the germline V gene, CDR1 is KGHSH and CDR2 is LQKENI. The CDR3 is 15 residues long. Trimming removed 1 base from V and 1 base from J, with 10 bases in between. This chain's CDR3 is CASSPQATGNTEAFF. As DNA, the CDR3 is TGTGCCAGCTCACCACAGGCGACAGGGAACACTGAAGCTTTCTTT.

This clonotype was counted a few times. The rearrangement links TRBV12-3 or TRBV12-4 to TRBJ2-3; 9 bases align to TRBD1. The CDR3 consists of 15 residues. Trimming took 11 bases from V and 6 from J; bases not matched to a gene: 15. CDR3 coding DNA: TGTGCCGGATCAACGGGACAGGGTAGTTTTGATACGCAGTATTTT. Translation: CAGSTGQGSFDTQYF.